This T cell receptor (beta chain) was found in a study of Ad26.COV2.S vaccination and SARS-CoV-2 variants. About the research overall: A COV1001 Ad26.COV2.S trial-arm participant provided the sample. The vaccine Ad26.COV2.S was put into the muscle once, or twice with 56 days between. Findings and limits, study-wide: With respect to non-spike TCR breadth, vaccine and placebo recipients were similar.

Sequencing was performed with immunoSEQ multiplex PCR; in TCRdb, only in-frame clones are kept and a portion is missing. The sample consists of about 350,000 clones, about 88% of them appearing once. Treatment of the sample: about 20 received Ad26.COV2.S at low or high dose, single or two shots; several received placebo; per-sample allocation not given. Specimen acquisition occurred on day 63 following the initial vaccine or placebo injection. Its platform was an Ad26 vector, and its expressed antigen was Wuhan-strain SARS-CoV-2 spike. With respect to this clone: Its target is unknown.

This TCR derives from a person between 18 and 65 years old who received the Ad26.COV2.S COVID-19 vaccine or a placebo. The specimen comprised peripheral blood, sampled in a trial of Ad26.COV2.S vaccine versus placebo.

CDR3 coding DNA: TGTGCCAGCAGTCGCGACACGAACTATGGCTACACCTTC. Translated, it gives CASSRDTNYGYTF. The rearrangement joins TRBV6-1 to TRBJ1-2; D is unclear. CDR3 length equals 13 residues. The germline V gene has CDR1 MNHNS and CDR2 SASEGT. V gave up 5 bases and J gave up 2 bases, with 9 bases separating them.